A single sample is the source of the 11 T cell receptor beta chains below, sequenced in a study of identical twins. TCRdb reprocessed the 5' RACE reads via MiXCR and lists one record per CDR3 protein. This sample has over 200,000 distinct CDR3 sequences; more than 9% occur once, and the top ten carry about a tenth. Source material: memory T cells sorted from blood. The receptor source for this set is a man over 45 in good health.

The CDR3 sequence is CSAEQGGFNQPQHF. CDR3 nucleotide sequence: TGCAGTGCTGAACAGGGGGGGTTCAATCAGCCCCAGCATTTT. V is TRBV20-1 and J is TRBJ1-5; 8 nucleotides match TRBD1. Germline values: CDR1 DFQATT, CDR2 SNEGSKA (reference sequence). The V segment lost 5 bases and the J segment 3 bases; nucleotides outside the gene matches: 6. CDR3 length: 14 amino acids.

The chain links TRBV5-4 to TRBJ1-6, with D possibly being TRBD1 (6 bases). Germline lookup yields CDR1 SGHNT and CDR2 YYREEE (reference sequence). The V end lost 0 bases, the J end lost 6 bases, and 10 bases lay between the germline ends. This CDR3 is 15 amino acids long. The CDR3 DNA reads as TGTGCCAGCAGCTTGGAAGGGGGGGGTAATTCACCCCTCCACTTT. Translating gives CASSLEGGGNSPLHF.

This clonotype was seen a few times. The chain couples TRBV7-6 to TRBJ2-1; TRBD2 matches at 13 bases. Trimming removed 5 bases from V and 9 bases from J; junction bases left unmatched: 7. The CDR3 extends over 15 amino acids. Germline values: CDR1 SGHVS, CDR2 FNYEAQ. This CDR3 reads CASSKTSGGAGEQFF. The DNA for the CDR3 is TGTGCCAGCAGCAAAACTAGCGGGGGGGCCGGTGAGCAGTTCTTC.

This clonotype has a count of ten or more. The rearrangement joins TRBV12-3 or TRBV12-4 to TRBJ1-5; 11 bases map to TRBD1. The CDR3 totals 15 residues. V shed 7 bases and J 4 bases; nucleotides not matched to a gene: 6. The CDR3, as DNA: TGTGCCAGCACCGGACAGGGGGCTCCTAATCAGCCCCAGCATTTT. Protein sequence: CASTGQGAPNQPQHF.

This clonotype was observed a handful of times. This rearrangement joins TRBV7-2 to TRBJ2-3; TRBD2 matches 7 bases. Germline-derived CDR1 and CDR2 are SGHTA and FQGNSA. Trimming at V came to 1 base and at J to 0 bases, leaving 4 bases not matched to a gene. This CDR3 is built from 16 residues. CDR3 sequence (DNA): TGTGCCAGCAGCTTAGGGCCTAGCGGAAGCACAGATACGCAGTATTTT. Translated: CASSLGPSGSTDTQYF.

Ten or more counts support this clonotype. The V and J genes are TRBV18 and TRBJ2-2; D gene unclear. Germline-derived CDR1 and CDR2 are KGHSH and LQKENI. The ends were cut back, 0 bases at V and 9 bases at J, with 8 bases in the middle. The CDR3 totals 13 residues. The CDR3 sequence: CASSPPRHWELFF. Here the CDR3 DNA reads TGTGCCAGCTCACCACCCCGGCACTGGGAGCTGTTTTTT.

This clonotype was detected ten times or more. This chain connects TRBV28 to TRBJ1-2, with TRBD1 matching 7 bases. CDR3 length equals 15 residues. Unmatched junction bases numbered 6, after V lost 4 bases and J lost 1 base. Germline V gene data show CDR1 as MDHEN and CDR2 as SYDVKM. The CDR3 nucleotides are TGTGCCAGCAGTTCCTCCAGGGGGATTAACTATGGCTACACCTTC. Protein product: CASSSSRGINYGYTF.

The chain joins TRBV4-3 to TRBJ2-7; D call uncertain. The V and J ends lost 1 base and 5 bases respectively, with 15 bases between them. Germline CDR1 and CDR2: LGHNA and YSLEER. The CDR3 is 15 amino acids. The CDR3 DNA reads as TGCGCCAGCAGCCAAGGGTTGTCTTCCTTGGACGAGCAGTACTTC. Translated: CASSQGLSSLDEQYF.

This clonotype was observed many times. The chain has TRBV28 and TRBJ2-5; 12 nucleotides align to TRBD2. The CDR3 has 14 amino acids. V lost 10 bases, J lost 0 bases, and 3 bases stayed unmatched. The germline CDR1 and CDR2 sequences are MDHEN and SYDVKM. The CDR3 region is CATGLAGYQETQYF. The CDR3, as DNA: TGTGCCACCGGACTAGCGGGATACCAAGAGACCCAGTACTTC.

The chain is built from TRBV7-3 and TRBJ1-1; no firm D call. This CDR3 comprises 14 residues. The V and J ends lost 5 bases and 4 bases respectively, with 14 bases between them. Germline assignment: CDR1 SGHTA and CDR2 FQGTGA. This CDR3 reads CASSPGTEGTEAFF. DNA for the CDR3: TGTGCCAGCAGCCCAGGCACAGAGGGCACTGAAGCTTTCTTT. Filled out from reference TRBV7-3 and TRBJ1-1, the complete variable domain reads GAGVSQTPSNKVTEKGKYVELRCDPISGHTALYWYRQSLGQGPEFLIYFQGTGAADDSGLPNDRFFAVRPEGSVSTLKIQRTERGDSAVYLCASSPGTEGTEAFFGQGTRLTVV.

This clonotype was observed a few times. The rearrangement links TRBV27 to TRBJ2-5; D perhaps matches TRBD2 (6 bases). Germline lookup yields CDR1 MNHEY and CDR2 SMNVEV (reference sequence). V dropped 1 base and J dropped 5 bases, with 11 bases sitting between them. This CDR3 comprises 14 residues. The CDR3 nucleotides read TGTGCCAGCAGTTTATTCAGCGGGCGGGAGACCCAGTACTTC. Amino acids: CASSLFSGRETQYF.